This TCR beta chain comes out of a study of shared clonotypes between healthy human individuals. Donors were healthy HIV-negative adults without recent acute infections or vaccinations. Donors were Caucasian adults residing in Nashville, Tennessee, USA. Concerning this clone: As yet, its antigen is unknown.

Trimming cost V 3 bases and J 3 bases, with 21 bases left between them. The CDR3 is 17 amino acids. The germline gives CDR1 SGHRS, CDR2 YFSETQ. Overall study findings and caveats: The study drew on few donors, limiting represented genetic and exposure-history diversity.

Replicate PCRs for unsorted PBMC used 300 ng DNA (roughly 29,000 T cell genomes). Clones were sequenced by immunoSEQ multiplex PCR, and TCRdb holds only the in-frame ones, with some missing. Among more than 400,000 clones listed, about 85% were seen once. The chain joins TRBV5-1 to TRBJ2-5, with D maybe TRBD2 (7 bases). Input material: PBMCs. The TCR was taken from a middle-aged woman in good health. Some clones in this sample may be carry-over from other donors' samples. The CDR3 sequence is CASSSQPRGAGEETQYF. In DNA, the CDR3 is TGCGCCAGCAGCTCCCAACCCCGGGGGGCAGGGGAAGAGACCCAGTACTTC. Full variable domain (missing parts from reference TRBV5-1 and TRBJ2-5): KAGVTQTPRYLIKTRGQQVTLSCSPISGHRSVSWYQQTPGQGLQFLFEYFSETQRNKGNFPGRFSGRQFSNSRSEMNVSTLELGDSALYLCASSSQPRGAGEETQYFGPGTRLLVL.